These 10 T cell receptor beta chains were all obtained from the same sample, sequenced in a study of immune characterization of retroperitoneal liposarcoma. TCRdb called the PCR reads again in MiXCR, with one record for every CDR3 protein. Of about 2,600 distinct CDR3 sequences in the sample, 45% to 55% are singletons; the top ten hold around 59%. The source material was tumor tissue. Source of these receptors: a female donor with retroperitoneal liposarcoma.

This rearrangement joins TRBV6-1 to TRBJ2-1, with D unresolved. Germline CDR1 is MNHNS and CDR2 is SASEGT. The CDR3 has 14 residues. V was shortened by 1 base and J by 8 bases, with 12 bases between the two germline ends. The CDR3 sequence is CASSEVERLDEQFF. CDR3 bases: TGTGCCAGCAGTGAAGTGGAAAGGCTAGATGAGCAGTTCTTC.

The J gene is TRBJ2-1, the V gene TRBV6-4; no clear D gene. The J call may not be correct, given that the DNA end is closer to TRBJ2-7. The CDR3 is 13 residues long. Germline V gives CDR1 MRHNA, CDR2 SNTAGT. CDR3 nucleotide sequence: TGTGCCAGCAGTGTCAGCTCCTACAATGAGCAGTACTTC. Residues: CASSVSSYNEQYF.

This clonotype is termed large. V and J are TRBV27 and TRBJ1-2, with TRBD1 identical over 10 bases. V was pared by 6 bases and J by 8 bases, with 9 bases of the junction left unmatched. CDR1 and CDR2 from the germline V gene are MNHEY and SMNVEV (reference sequence). This CDR3 is 14 amino acids long. The CDR3 protein is CASRAIGTGEGYTF. CDR3 in DNA: TGTGCCAGCAGGGCCATAGGGACAGGGGAAGGCTACACCTTC.

This clonotype is large by share. The chain is built from TRBV6-1 and TRBJ2-3, with 8 bases that match TRBD2. Germline CDR1 and CDR2: MNHNS and SASEGT. The CDR3 extends over 15 amino acids. V shed 6 bases, J shed 0 bases, and the junction held 5 bases outside the gene matches. CDR3 bases: TGTGCCAGCAGGGGAGCGGGAGCAAGCACAGATACGCAGTATTTT. It specifies CASRGAGASTDTQYF.

This clonotype was observed a handful of times. This chain uses TRBV27 with TRBJ2-5; D may correspond to TRBD1 or TRBD2 (5 bases each). The ends were cut back, 3 bases at V and 5 bases at J, with 16 bases in the middle. Germline loops: CDR1 MNHEY, CDR2 SMNVEV (reference sequence). This CDR3 comprises 15 residues. The DNA of the CDR3 is TGTGCCAGCAGTTTTAGTTCTGGCAGGGACGAGACCCAGTACTTC. Its protein product is CASSFSSGRDETQYF.

This clonotype has a handful of counts. This chain connects TRBV6-1 to TRBJ2-2; D uncertain. Germline CDR1 and CDR2: MNHNS and SASEGT. With 7 bases removed from V and 2 bases from J, the gap between germline ends came to 11 bases. The CDR3 covers 14 residues. The CDR3 is CASILGPNTGELFF. CDR3 DNA: TGTGCCAGCATCCTCGGCCCCAACACCGGGGAGCTGTTTTTT.

The chain recombines TRBV25-1 with TRBJ2-5; D is ambiguous. V lost 0 bases, J lost 0 bases, and 8 bases lay in between. Germline V gives CDR1 MGHDK, CDR2 SYGVNS. This CDR3 comprises 15 residues. The CDR3 DNA reads as TGTGCCAGCAGTGAATATGGCAGCTACCAAGAGACCCAGTACTTC. It specifies CASSEYGSYQETQYF. Combining the CDR3 with reference TRBV25-1 and TRBJ2-5 gives the whole variable domain EADIYQTPRYLVIGTGKKITLECSQTMGHDKMYWYQQDPGMELHLIHYSYGVNSTEKGDLSSESTVSRIRTEHFPLTLESARPSHTSQYLCASSEYGSYQETQYFGPGTRLLVL.

A few counts support this clonotype. This chain connects TRBV6-1 to TRBJ2-1; 10 bases are a match to TRBD1. From germline, CDR1 is MNHNS and CDR2 SASEGT. The CDR3 is 15 residues long. Losses at the gene ends were 5 bases for V and 5 bases for J; bases not matched to a gene: 6. CDR3: CASSRTGTGDNEQFF. The CDR3 region has the DNA TGTGCCAGCAGTAGAACCGGGACAGGGGACAATGAGCAGTTCTTC.

This clonotype is large by share. V is TRBV12-3 or TRBV12-4 and J is TRBJ2-4; D is undetermined. The V gene lost 2 bases and the J gene lost 9 bases, with 20 bases spanning the gap. The CDR3 contains 16 residues. In DNA form, the CDR3 reads TGTGCCAGCAGTTTATCTCCTCTTCCCCAAGTAGGCATTCAGTACTTC. This gives the protein CASSLSPLPQVGIQYF.

This clonotype has only a few counts. This chain links TRBV11-3 with TRBJ2-1; 8 positions agree with TRBD1. The DNA end lines up better with TRBJ2-7; the J call may be wrong. In germline, CDR1 is SGHNT, CDR2 YENEEA. The CDR3 spans 14 residues. This chain's CDR3 is CASSLQGADYEQYF. Here the CDR3 DNA reads TGTGCCAGCAGCCTCCAGGGGGCCGACTACGAGCAGTACTTC.